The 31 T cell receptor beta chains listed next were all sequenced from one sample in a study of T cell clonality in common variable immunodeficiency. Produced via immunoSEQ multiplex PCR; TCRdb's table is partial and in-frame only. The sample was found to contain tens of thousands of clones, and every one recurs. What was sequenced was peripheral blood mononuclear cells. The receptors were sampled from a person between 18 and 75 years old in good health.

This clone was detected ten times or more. Incomplete CDR3 DNA: TGTGCCAGCAGCCAAGATGCAGCGGGACTAGGGGTTACAGATACG. This codes for CASSQDAAGLGVTDT. The complete CDR3 protein is CASSQDAAGLGVTDTQYF. This rearrangement joins TRBV4-2 to TRBJ2-3, with 8 bases lining up with TRBD2. The CDR3 end is not reached by the read, which stops 3 residues before it; the germline J gene fills it in. Looked up from germline, CDR1 is LGHNA and CDR2 is YNFKEQ. J lost 3 bases, V lost 0 bases, and 11 bases had no gene match. The length of the CDR3 is 18 residues.

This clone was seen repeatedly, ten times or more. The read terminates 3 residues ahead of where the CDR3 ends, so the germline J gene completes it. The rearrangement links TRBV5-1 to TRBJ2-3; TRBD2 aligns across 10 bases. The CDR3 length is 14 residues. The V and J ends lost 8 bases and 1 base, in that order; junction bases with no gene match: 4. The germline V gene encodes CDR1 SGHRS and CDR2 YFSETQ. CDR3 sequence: CASSGTSGTDTQYF. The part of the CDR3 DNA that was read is TGCGCCAGTTCCGGGACTAGCGGCACAGATACG. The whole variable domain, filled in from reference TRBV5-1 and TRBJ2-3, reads KAGVTQTPRYLIKTRGQQVTLSCSPISGHRSVSWYQQTPGQGLQFLFEYFSETQRNKGNFPGRFSGRQFSNSRSEMNVSTLELGDSALYLCASSGTSGTDTQYFGPGTRLTVL.

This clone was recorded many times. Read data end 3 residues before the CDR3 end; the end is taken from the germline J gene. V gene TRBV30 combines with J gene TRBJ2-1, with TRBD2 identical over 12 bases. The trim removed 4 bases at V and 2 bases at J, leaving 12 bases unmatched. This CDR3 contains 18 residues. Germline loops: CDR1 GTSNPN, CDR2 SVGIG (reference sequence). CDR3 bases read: TGTGCCTGGATAGGACTAGCGGGAATCACGGCGGCCTACAATGAG. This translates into CAWIGLAGITAAYNE. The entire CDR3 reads CAWIGLAGITAAYNEQFF. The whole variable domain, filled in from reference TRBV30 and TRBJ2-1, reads SQTIHQWPATLVQPVGSPLSLECTVEGTSNPNLYWYRQAAGRGLQLLFYSVGIGQISSEVPQNLSASRPQDRQFILSSKKLLLSDSGFYLCAWIGLAGITAAYNEQFFGPGTRLTVL.

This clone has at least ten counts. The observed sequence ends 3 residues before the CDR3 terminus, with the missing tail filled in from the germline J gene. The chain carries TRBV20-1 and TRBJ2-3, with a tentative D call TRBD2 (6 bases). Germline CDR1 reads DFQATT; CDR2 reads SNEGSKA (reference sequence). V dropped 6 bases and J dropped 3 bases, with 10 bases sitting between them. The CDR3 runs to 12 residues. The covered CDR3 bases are TGCAGTGCGCCCGGGACTACAGATACG. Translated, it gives CSAPGTTDT. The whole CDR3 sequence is CSAPGTTDTQYF.

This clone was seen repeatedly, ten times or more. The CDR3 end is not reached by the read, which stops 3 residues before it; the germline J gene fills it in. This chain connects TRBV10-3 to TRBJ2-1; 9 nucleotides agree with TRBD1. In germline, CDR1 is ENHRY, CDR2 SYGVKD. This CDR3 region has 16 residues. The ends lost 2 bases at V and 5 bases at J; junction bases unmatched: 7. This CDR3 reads CAISEEAGTGHNEQFF. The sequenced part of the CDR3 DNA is TGTGCCATCAGTGAGGAGGCCGGGACAGGGCACAATGAG.

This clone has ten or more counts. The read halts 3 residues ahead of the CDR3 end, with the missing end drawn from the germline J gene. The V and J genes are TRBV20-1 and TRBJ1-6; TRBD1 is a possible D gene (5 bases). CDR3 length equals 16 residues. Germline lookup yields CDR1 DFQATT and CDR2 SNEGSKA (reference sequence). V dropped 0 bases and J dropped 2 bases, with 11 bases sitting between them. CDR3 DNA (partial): TGCAGTGCTAGAGATAGGCAGGGCCCCTATAATTCACCC. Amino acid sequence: CSARDRQGPYNSP. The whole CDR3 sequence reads CSARDRQGPYNSPLHF.

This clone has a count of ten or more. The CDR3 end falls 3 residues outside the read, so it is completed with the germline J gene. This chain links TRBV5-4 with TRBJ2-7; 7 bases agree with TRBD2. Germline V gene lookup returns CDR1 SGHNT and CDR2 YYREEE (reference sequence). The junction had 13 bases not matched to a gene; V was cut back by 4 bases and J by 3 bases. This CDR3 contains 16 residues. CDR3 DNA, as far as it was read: TGTGCCAGCAGCGTGGCCGCGGGAGCTACCAGCTACGAG. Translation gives CASSVAAGATSYE. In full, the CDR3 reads CASSVAAGATSYEQYF. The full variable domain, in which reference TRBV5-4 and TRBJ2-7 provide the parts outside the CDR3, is ETGVTQSPTHLIKTRGQQVTLRCSSQSGHNTVSWYQQALGQGPQFIFQYYREEENGRGNFPPRFSGLQFPNYSSELNVNALELDDSALYLCASSVAAGATSYEQYFGPGTRLTVT.

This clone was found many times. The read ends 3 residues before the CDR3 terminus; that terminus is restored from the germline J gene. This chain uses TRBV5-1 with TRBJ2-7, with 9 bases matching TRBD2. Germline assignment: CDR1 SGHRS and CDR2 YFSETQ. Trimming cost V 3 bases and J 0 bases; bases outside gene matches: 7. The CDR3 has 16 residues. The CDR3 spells CASSSVAGVGSYEQYF. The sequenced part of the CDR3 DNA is TGCGCCAGCAGCTCCGTAGCGGGAGTGGGCTCCTACGAG.

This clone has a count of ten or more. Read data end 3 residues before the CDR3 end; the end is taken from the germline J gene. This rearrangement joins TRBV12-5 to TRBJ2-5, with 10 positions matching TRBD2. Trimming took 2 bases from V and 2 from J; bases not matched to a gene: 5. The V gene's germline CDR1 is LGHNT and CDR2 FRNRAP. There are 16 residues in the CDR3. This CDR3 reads CASGLRTSGLQETQYF. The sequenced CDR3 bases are TGTGCTAGTGGTTTGAGGACTAGCGGTCTACAAGAGACC.

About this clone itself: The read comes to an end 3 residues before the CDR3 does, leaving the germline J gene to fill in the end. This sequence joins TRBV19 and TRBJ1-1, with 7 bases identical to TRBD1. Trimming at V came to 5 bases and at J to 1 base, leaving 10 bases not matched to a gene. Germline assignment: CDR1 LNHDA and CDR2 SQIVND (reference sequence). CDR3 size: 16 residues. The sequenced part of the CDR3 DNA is TGTGCCAGTAGTCCCCGACAGGGCTCAGGGAACACTGAA. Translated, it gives CASSPRQGSGNTE. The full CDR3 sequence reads CASSPRQGSGNTEAFF.

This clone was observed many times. Incomplete CDR3 DNA: TGTGCCAGTACCGAGAGAGAGGCAGGCACCCGGCTTTATGGC. Protein sequence: CASTEREAGTRLYG. The entire CDR3 protein is CASTEREAGTRLYGYTF. The chain links TRBV19 to TRBJ1-2; no clear D. The CDR3 extends 3 residues past the end of the read, so its final part is completed from the germline J gene. The ends were cut back, 7 bases at V and 5 bases at J, with 26 bases in the middle. The germline CDR1 and CDR2 sequences are LNHDA and SQIVND (reference sequence). There are 17 residues in the CDR3.

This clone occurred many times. This CDR3 is CASSSVMNTEAFF. The sequenced part of the CDR3 DNA is TGTGCCAGCAGCTCCGTAATGAACACTGAA. The V gene is TRBV7-2, the J gene TRBJ1-1, with unresolved D. The CDR3 extends 3 residues past the end of the read, so its final part is completed from the germline J gene. V lost 4 bases, J lost 0 bases, and 6 bases lay in between. The germline V gene encodes CDR1 SGHTA and CDR2 FQGNSA. The CDR3 contains 13 residues.

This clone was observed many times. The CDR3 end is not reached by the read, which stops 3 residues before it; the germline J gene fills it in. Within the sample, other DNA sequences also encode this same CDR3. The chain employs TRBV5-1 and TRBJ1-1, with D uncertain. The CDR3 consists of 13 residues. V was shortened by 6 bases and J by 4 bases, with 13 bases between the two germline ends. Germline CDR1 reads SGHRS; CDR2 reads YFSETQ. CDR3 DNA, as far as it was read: TGCGCCAGCAATCTTCGGGGTGGCACTGAA. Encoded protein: CASNLRGGTE. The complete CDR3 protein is CASNLRGGTEAFF.

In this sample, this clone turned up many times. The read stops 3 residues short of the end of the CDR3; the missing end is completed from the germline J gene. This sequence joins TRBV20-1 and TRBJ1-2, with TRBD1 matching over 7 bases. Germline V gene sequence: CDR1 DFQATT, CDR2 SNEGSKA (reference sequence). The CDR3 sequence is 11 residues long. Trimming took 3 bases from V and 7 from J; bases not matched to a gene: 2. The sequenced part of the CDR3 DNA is TGCAGTGCTAGGCGACAGGGTGGC. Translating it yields CSARRQGG. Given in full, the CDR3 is CSARRQGGYTF.

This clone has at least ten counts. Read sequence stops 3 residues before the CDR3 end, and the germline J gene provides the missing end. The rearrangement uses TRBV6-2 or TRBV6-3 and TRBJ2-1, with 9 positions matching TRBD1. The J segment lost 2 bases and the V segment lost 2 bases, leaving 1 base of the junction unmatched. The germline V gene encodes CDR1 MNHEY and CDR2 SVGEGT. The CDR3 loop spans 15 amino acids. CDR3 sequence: CASSYGTGTYNEQFF. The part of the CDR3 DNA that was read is TGTGCCAGCAGTTACGGGACAGGGACCTACAATGAG.

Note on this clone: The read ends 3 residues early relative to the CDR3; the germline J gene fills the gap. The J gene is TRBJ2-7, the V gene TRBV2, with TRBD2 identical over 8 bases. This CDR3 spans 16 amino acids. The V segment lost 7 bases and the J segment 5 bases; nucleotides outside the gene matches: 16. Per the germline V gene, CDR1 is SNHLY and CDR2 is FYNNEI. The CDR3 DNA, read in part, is TGTGCCAGCATCGGAGCGCTAGCGGGTCGGGTGGACGAG. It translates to CASIGALAGRVDE. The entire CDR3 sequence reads CASIGALAGRVDEQYF.

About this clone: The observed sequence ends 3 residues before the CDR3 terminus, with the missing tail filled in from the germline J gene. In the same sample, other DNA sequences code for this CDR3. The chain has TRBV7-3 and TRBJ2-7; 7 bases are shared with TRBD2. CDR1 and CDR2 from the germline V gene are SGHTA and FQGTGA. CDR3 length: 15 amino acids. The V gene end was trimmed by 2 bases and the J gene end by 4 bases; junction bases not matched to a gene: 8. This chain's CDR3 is CASSLGGGLLYEQYF. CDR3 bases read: TGTGCCAGCAGCTTAGGGGGGGGACTCCTTTACGAG.

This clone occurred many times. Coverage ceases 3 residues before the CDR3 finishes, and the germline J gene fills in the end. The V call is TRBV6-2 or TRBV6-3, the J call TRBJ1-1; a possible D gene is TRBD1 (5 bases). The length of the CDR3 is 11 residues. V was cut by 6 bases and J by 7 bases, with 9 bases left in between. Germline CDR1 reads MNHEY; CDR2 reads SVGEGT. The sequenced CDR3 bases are TGTGCCAGCAGCCGACAGTTTGAA. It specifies CASSRQFE. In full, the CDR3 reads CASSRQFEAFF.

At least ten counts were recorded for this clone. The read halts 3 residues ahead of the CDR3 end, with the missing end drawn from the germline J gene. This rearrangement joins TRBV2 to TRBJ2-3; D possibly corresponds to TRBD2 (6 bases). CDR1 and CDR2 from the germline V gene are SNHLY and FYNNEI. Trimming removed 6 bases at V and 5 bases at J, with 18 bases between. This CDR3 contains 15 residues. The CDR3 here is CASSPVAGFLDTQYF. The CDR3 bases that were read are TGTGCCAGCAGCCCGGTCGCGGGATTCCTAGATACG.

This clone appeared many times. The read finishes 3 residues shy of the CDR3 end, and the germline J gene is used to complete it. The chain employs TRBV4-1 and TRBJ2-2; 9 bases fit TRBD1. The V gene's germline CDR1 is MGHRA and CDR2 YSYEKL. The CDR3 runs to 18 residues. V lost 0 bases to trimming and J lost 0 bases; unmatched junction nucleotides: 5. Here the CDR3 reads CASSQDMRDRANTGELFF. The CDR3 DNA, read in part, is TGCGCCAGCAGCCAAGATATGCGGGACAGGGCGAACACCGGGGAG.

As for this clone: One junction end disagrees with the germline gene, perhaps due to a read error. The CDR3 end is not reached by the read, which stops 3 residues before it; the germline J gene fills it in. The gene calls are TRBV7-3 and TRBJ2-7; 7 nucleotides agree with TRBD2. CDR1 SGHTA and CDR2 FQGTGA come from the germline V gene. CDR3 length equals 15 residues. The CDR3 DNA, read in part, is TGTTCCAGCAGCCGGCTCGGGACTAATATCTACGAG. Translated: CSSSRLGTNIYE. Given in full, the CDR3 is CSSSRLGTNIYEQYF.

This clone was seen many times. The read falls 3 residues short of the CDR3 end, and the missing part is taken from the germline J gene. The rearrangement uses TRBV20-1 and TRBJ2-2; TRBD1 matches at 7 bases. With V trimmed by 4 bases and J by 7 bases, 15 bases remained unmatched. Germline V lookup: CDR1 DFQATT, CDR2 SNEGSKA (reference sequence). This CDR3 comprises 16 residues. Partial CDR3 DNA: TGCAGTGCTATGGCCTCGACAGGGAATTCAGGCGGGGAG. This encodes CSAMASTGNSGGE. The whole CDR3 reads CSAMASTGNSGGELFF.

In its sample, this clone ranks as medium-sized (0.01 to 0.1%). The covered CDR3 bases are TGCAGTGCTAGAGATGAAGCGGGAGTGTCCTACAATGAG. It is translated as CSARDEAGVSYNE. The CDR3 in full is CSARDEAGVSYNEQFF. The gene calls are TRBV20-1 and TRBJ2-1, with 8 bases fitting TRBD2. The read terminates 3 residues ahead of where the CDR3 ends, so the germline J gene completes it. The length of the CDR3 is 16 residues. Germline V lookup: CDR1 DFQATT, CDR2 SNEGSKA (reference sequence). With V trimmed by 0 bases and J by 1 base, 5 bases remained unmatched.

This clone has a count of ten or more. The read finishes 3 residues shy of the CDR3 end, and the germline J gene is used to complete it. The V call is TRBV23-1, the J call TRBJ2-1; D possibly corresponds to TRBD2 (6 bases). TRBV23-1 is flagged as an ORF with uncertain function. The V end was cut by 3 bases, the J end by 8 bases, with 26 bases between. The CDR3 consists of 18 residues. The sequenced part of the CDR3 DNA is TGCGCCAGCAGTCATTTCCCCTGGCCAGGGAGGTTAGGCGATGAG. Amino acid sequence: CASSHFPWPGRLGDE. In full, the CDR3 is CASSHFPWPGRLGDEQFF.

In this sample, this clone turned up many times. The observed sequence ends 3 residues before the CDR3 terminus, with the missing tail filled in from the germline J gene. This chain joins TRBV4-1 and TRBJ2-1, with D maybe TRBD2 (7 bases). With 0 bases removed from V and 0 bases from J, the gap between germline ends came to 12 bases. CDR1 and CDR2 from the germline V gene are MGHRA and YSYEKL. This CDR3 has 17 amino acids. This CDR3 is CASSQDPRGPSYNEQFF. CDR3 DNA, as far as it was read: TGCGCCAGCAGCCAAGATCCGCGGGGGCCCTCCTACAATGAG.

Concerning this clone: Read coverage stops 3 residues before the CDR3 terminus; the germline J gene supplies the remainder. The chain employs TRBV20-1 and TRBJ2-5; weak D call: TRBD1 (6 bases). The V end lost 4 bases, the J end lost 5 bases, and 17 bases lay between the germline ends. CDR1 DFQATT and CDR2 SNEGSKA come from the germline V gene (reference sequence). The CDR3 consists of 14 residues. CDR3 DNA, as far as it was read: TGCAGTGCTACATCCAGGGGTGCGTGGGAGACC. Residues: CSATSRGAWET. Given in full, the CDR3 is CSATSRGAWETQYF.

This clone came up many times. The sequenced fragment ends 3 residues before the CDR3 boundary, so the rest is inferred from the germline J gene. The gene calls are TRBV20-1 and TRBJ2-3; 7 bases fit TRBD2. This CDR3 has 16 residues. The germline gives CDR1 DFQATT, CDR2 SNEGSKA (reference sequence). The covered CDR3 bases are TGCAGTGCTACCTCTAGCGGCCTTATCTTCCAAGAGACG. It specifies CSATSSGLIFQET. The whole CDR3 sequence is CSATSSGLIFQETQYF.

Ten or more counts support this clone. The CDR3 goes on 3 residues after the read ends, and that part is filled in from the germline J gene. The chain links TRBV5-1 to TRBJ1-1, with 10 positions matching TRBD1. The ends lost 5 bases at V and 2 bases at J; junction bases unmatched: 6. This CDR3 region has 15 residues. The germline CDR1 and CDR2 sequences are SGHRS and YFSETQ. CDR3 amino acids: CASRRDRGPNTEAFF. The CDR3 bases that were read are TGCGCCAGCAGAAGGGACAGGGGTCCCAACACTGAA.

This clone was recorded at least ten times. The DNA read from the CDR3 is TGCAGTGCTGTCCCAGGAGCGCGGGTGGATACG. Its translation is CSAVPGARVDT. The whole CDR3 reads CSAVPGARVDTQYF. The rearrangement links TRBV20-1 to TRBJ2-3; possibly TRBD2 for D (5 bases). The read ends 3 residues before the CDR3 terminus; that terminus is restored from the germline J gene. The germline V gene has CDR1 DFQATT and CDR2 SNEGSKA (reference sequence). V was trimmed by 5 bases and J by 6 bases, leaving 18 bases between them. The CDR3 is made up of 14 amino acids.

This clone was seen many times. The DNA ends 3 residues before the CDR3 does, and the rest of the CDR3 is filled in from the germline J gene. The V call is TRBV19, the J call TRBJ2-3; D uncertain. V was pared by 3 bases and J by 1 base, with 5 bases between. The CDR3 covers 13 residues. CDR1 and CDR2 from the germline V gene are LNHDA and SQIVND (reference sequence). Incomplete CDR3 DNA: TGTGCCAGTAGTATCCAGGGCACAGATACG. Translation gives CASSIQGTDT. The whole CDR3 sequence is CASSIQGTDTQYF.

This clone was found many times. The CDR3 bases that were read are TGCAGTGCCCGGGACTTATCCCGACCAATGAACACTGAA. This codes for CSARDLSRPMNTE. The full CDR3 protein reads CSARDLSRPMNTEAFF. The V and J genes are TRBV20-1 and TRBJ1-1, with a weak D call TRBD1 (5 bases). Sequencing ends 3 residues short of the CDR3 end; the germline J gene provides the rest. CDR1 and CDR2 from the germline V gene are DFQATT and SNEGSKA (reference sequence). Trimming left V 6 bases short and J 0 bases short, with 20 bases between. The CDR3 contains 16 residues.